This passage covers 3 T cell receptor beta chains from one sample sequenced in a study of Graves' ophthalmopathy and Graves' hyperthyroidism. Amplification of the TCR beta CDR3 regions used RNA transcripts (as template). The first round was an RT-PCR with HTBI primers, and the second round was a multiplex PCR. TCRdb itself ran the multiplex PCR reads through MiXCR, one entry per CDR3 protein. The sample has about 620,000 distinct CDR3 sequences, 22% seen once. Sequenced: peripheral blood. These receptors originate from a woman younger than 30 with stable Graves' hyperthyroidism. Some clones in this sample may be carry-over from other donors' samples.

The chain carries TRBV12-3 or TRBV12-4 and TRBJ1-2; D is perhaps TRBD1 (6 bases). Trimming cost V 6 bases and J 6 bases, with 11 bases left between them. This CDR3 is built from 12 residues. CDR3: CASRRQVDGYTF. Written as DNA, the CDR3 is TGTGCCAGCAGAAGACAGGTTGATGGCTACACCTTC.

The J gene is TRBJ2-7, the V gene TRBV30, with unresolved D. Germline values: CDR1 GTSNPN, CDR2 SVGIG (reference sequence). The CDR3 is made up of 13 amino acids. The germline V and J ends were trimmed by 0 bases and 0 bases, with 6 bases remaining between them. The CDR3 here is CAWSVRSSYEQYF. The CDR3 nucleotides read TGTGCCTGGAGTGTACGAAGCTCCTACGAGCAGTACTTC. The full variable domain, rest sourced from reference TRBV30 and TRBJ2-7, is SQTIHQWPATLVQPVGSPLSLECTVEGTSNPNLYWYRQAAGRGLQLLFYSVGIGQISSEVPQNLSASRPQDRQFILSSKKLLLSDSGFYLCAWSVRSSYEQYFGPGTRLTVT.

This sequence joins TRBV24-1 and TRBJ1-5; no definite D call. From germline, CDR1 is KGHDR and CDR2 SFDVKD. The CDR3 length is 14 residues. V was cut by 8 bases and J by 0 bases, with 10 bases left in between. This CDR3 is CATIWRDSNQPQHF. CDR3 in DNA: TGTGCCACCATCTGGAGGGATAGCAATCAGCCCCAGCATTTT.